This T cell receptor (beta chain) was captured in a study of blood T cell repertoires in COVID-19. Germline V gives CDR1 SGHAT, CDR2 FQNNGV. This CDR3 is 12 amino acids long. Trimming shortened V by 5 bases and J by 3 bases, and 8 bases separated the two germline ends. The table came from immunoSEQ multiplex PCR; TCRdb's copy has only in-frame clones and leaves some out. The data show about 300,000 clones, roughly 84% seen once. Seattle researchers signed up patients amid active infection and tracked them longitudinally. The sequenced material came from peripheral blood. The clonotype comes from a human donor with COVID-19, enrolled during active disease. The donor label of this sample is uncertain. The chain joins TRBV11-2 to TRBJ2-7, with D possibly being TRBD2 (6 bases). The DNA of the CDR3 is TGTGCCAGCAGCCGGGACTTCTACGAGCAGTACTTC. This sequence encodes CASSRDFYEQYF.